The 19 T cell receptor beta chains listed next were all sequenced from one sample in a study of Ad26.COV2.S vaccination and SARS-CoV-2 variants. The treatment is: about 20 received Ad26.COV2.S at low or high dose, single or two shots; roughly 5 received placebo; per-sample allocation not given. Sampling was done on day 63 after the first vaccine or placebo injection. This table comes from immunoSEQ multiplex PCR, and its TCRdb copy is limited to in-frame clones, with some not included. The sample comprises about 220,000 clones, over 75% of which are singletons, and around a tenth rests with the top ten. Sequencing used peripheral blood, obtained in a trial of Ad26.COV2.S vaccine versus placebo. The receptors originated from a person aged 18 to 65 who received the Ad26.COV2.S COVID-19 vaccine or a placebo.

V is TRBV6-5 and J is TRBJ2-7, with TRBD2 matching 7 bases. J was trimmed by 2 bases and V by 5 bases; bases with no gene match: 6. Germline values: CDR1 MNHEY, CDR2 SVGAGI. The CDR3 is made up of 14 amino acids. Here the CDR3 reads CASSSLADTYEQYF. The CDR3 DNA reads as TGTGCCAGCAGTAGTCTAGCGGACACCTACGAGCAGTACTTC.

This chain links TRBV28 with TRBJ2-7, with 9 bases lining up with TRBD1. V shed 6 bases, J shed 5 bases, and the junction held 14 bases outside the gene matches. The CDR3 sequence is 16 residues long. Looked up from germline, CDR1 is MDHEN and CDR2 is SYDVKM. The CDR3 DNA reads as TGTGCCAGCAGCAGGGGGACAGGGAGGGGTGTCCACGAGCAGTACTTC. Translating it yields CASSRGTGRGVHEQYF.

The rearrangement joins TRBV7-6 to TRBJ2-5; D remains ambiguous. Germline values: CDR1 SGHVS, CDR2 FNYEAQ. V dropped 2 bases and J dropped 2 bases, with 0 bases sitting between them. There are 11 residues in the CDR3. CDR3 sequence reads: CASSLQETQYF. As DNA, the CDR3 is TGTGCCAGCAGCTTACAAGAGACCCAGTACTTC.

The rearrangement joins TRBV7-3 to TRBJ2-2, with D unclear. This CDR3 spans 12 amino acids. V shed 4 bases and J shed 6 bases, with 6 bases lying between them. The germline gives CDR1 SGHTA, CDR2 FQGTGA. CDR3 loop: CASSSPPGELFF. Written as DNA, the CDR3 is TGTGCCAGCAGCTCCCCACCCGGGGAGCTGTTTTTT.

The chain recombines TRBV28 with TRBJ2-2; 8 bases are shared with TRBD2. The germline CDR1 and CDR2 sequences are MDHEN and SYDVKM. J lost 0 bases, V lost 1 base, and 7 bases had no gene match. The CDR3 covers 18 residues. The CDR3 bases are TGTGCCAGCAGTTTATCCTCGGGGGGGGTTACGAACACCGGGGAGCTGTTTTTT. This sequence encodes CASSLSSGGVTNTGELFF.

This sequence joins TRBV7-2 and TRBJ2-1; 8 bases are shared with TRBD2. Germline CDR1 and CDR2: SGHTA and FQGNSA. CDR3 size: 15 residues. The V gene end was trimmed by 5 bases and the J gene end by 2 bases; junction bases not matched to a gene: 5. The CDR3 region has the DNA TGTGCCAGCAGCGCCACTAGCGGAGCCTACAATGAGCAGTTCTTC. Translation: CASSATSGAYNEQFF.

The V and J genes are TRBV6-1 and TRBJ1-1; 7 bases are a match to TRBD1. The CDR3 length is 15 residues. From germline, CDR1 is MNHNS and CDR2 SASEGT. The V segment lost 2 bases and the J segment 1 base; nucleotides outside the gene matches: 4. CDR3 coding DNA: TGTGCCAGCAGTGAAAAGGGGGCGGCGAACACTGAAGCTTTCTTT. Amino acid sequence: CASSEKGAANTEAFF.

The chain is built from TRBV11-3 and TRBJ2-7; unclear D gene. Germline V gene lookup returns CDR1 SGHNT and CDR2 YENEEA. The CDR3 sequence is 13 residues long. Trimming stripped 1 base from V and 0 bases from J, with 4 bases between. For the CDR3, the DNA is TGTGCCAGCAGCTTAGCCGGCTCCTACGAGCAGTACTTC. It codes for CASSLAGSYEQYF. Using reference TRBV11-3 and TRBJ2-7 for the parts outside the CDR3, the full variable domain is EAGVVQSPRYKIIEKKQPVAFWCNPISGHNTLYWYLQNLGQGPELLIRYENEEAVDDSQLPKDRFSAERLKGVDSTLKIQPAELGDSAVYLCASSLAGSYEQYFGPGTRLTVT.

This chain links TRBV28 with TRBJ1-5; 8 bases match TRBD1. Per germline, CDR1 MDHEN and CDR2 SYDVKM. The CDR3 is 15 residues long. Trimming removed 6 bases from V and 4 bases from J; junction bases left unmatched: 8. CDR3 amino acids: CASRPSGGGNQPQHF. CDR3 DNA sequence: TGTGCCAGCAGGCCTTCAGGGGGCGGGAATCAGCCCCAGCATTTT.

The chain carries TRBV11-2 and TRBJ1-5; unclear D gene. Trimming cost V 5 bases and J 6 bases, with 8 bases left between them. The CDR3 consists of 12 residues. CDR1 and CDR2 from the germline V gene are SGHAT and FQNNGV. The CDR3 DNA is TGTGCCAGCAGCGCCCTTGGTCAGCCCCAGCATTTT. It specifies CASSALGQPQHF.

The V and J genes are TRBV28 and TRBJ1-2; D unclear. The CDR3 sequence is 14 residues long. The V end lost 2 bases, the J end lost 4 bases, and 11 bases lay between the germline ends. Germline CDR1 reads MDHEN; CDR2 reads SYDVKM. The CDR3 sequence is CASSLGNRFYGYTF. The CDR3 DNA is TGTGCCAGCAGTTTAGGGAACAGATTCTATGGCTACACCTTC.

This clone has a single count. J is TRBJ1-5 and V is TRBV19; D not resolved. The CDR3 length is 13 residues. V lost 5 bases and J lost 3, with 8 bases in between. Germline CDR1 reads LNHDA; CDR2 reads SQIVND (reference sequence). The CDR3, as DNA: TGTGCCAGTAGTCGACTTATCAATCAGCCCCAGCATTTT. This codes for CASSRLINQPQHF.

Comment on this clone: At one boundary the junction diverges from the germline segment, which might be a read error. The V and J genes are TRBV27 and TRBJ2-1; TRBD1 matches 9 bases. Per the germline V gene, CDR1 is MNHEY and CDR2 is SMNVEV (reference sequence). The CDR3 loop spans 13 amino acids. In DNA, the CDR3 is TGTGCCAGCAGTCCGACGTTCTCGGGACAGGGAATCTTC. Its protein is CASSPTFSGQGIF.

The chain recombines TRBV5-1 with TRBJ1-1; D uncertain. This CDR3 is 13 amino acids long. V was trimmed by 4 bases and J by 4 bases, leaving 11 bases between them. Germline V lookup: CDR1 SGHRS, CDR2 YFSETQ. CDR3 sequence reads: CASSMIEATEAFF. CDR3 DNA sequence: TGCGCCAGCAGCATGATAGAAGCCACTGAAGCTTTCTTT. Full variable domain (remainder filled in from reference TRBV5-1 and TRBJ1-1): KAGVTQTPRYLIKTRGQQVTLSCSPISGHRSVSWYQQTPGQGLQFLFEYFSETQRNKGNFPGRFSGRQFSNSRSEMNVSTLELGDSALYLCASSMIEATEAFFGQGTRLTVV.

This clone has only a few counts. V usage is TRBV5-1 and J usage is TRBJ2-7, with TRBD2 matching over 8 bases. Germline-derived CDR1 and CDR2 are SGHRS and YFSETQ. This CDR3 has 16 amino acids. V trimming: 4 bases; J trimming: 5 bases; junction bases outside the gene matches: 14. In nucleotides, the CDR3 is TGCGCCAGCAGCCCCGTTCTCTCGGGAGGGCCCCACGAGCAGTACTTC. Protein product: CASSPVLSGGPHEQYF.

This chain joins TRBV6-2 or TRBV6-3 and TRBJ1-1; D is perhaps TRBD1 (5 bases). The CDR3 is 13 residues long. CDR1 MNHEY and CDR2 SVGEGT come from the germline V gene. The V end lost 6 bases, the J end lost 1 base, and 9 bases lay between the germline ends. The CDR3 DNA reads as TGTGCCAGCAGCAAAGGGGAGAACACTGAAGCTTTCTTT. This sequence encodes CASSKGENTEAFF.

The rearrangement joins TRBV6-6 to TRBJ1-2; D unresolved. The ends were cut back, 5 bases at V and 3 bases at J, with 10 bases in the middle. CDR1 is MNHNY and CDR2 is SVGAGI in the germline V gene (reference sequence). The CDR3 extends over 13 amino acids. The CDR3 reads CASSLDGYYGYTF. DNA of the CDR3: TGTGCCAGCAGTCTTGACGGTTACTATGGCTACACCTTC.

This rearrangement joins TRBV6-5 to TRBJ2-1; D is perhaps TRBD1 (5 bases). This CDR3 comprises 14 residues. The V end lost 6 bases, the J end lost 4 bases, and 13 bases lay between the germline ends. Germline assignment: CDR1 MNHEY and CDR2 SVGAGI. CDR3 in DNA: TGTGCCAGCAGGCTCCCCCAGGGATACAATGAGCAGTTCTTC. This gives the protein CASRLPQGYNEQFF.

V usage is TRBV5-1 and J usage is TRBJ2-1, with 11 bases lining up with TRBD2. The CDR3 spans 17 residues. After removal of 4 bases from V and 8 bases from J, the junction contained 14 bases not matched to a gene. CDR1 SGHRS and CDR2 YFSETQ come from the germline V gene. The CDR3 sequence is CASSPAGSGRGFDEQFF. DNA of the CDR3: TGCGCCAGCAGCCCGGCGGGTAGCGGGAGGGGATTCGATGAGCAGTTCTTC.